One and the same sample provided the 22 T cell receptor beta chains below, sequenced in a study of blood T cell repertoires in COVID-19 (dated by TCRdb to 2018 to 2020). Library prep was done by the immunoSEQ multiplex PCR assay. TCRdb's version of the immuneACCESS table is confined to in-frame rearrangements and falls short of the full clone set. An unresolved V gene accounts for under half of the shortfall where checked; the remainder is of unknown origin. The sample has 150,000 or so clones on record, around 83% of them singletons. Roughly an eighth of the sample lies in the top ten. The source material was peripheral blood. The receptors derive from a woman aged 55-69 years with COVID-19, enrolled during active disease.

The rearrangement uses TRBV29-1 and TRBJ1-1; 9 bases fit TRBD1. Germline V lookup: CDR1 SQVTM, CDR2 ANQGSEA. CDR3 size: 13 residues. V was clipped by 7 bases and J by 6 bases; unmatched bases: 9. The CDR3 DNA is TGCAGCGGCGGACAGGGGAGGACGGCTGAAGCTTTCTTT. Its translation: CSGGQGRTAEAFF.

The rearrangement links TRBV30 to TRBJ1-1, with TRBD1 as a possible D gene (5 bases). Germline CDR1 and CDR2: GTSNPN and SVGIG (reference sequence). The CDR3 totals 12 residues. V lost 2 bases and J lost 4, with 8 bases in between. CDR3 residues: CAWSKRGTEAFF. DNA for the CDR3: TGTGCCTGGAGTAAAAGGGGCACTGAAGCTTTCTTT. Variable domain in full (rest from reference TRBV30 and TRBJ1-1): SQTIHQWPATLVQPVGSPLSLECTVEGTSNPNLYWYRQAAGRGLQLLFYSVGIGQISSEVPQNLSASRPQDRQFILSSKKLLLSDSGFYLCAWSKRGTEAFFGQGTRLTVV.

The V call is TRBV7-2, the J call TRBJ1-5; TRBD1 matches 9 bases. The CDR3 covers 15 residues. V gave up 0 bases and J gave up 4 bases; unmatched junction bases: 1. From germline, CDR1 is SGHTA and CDR2 FQGNSA. This chain's CDR3 is CASSLAGTGNQPQHF. In DNA, the CDR3 is TGTGCCAGCAGCTTAGCCGGGACAGGGAATCAGCCCCAGCATTTT.

The V call is TRBV19, the J call TRBJ2-1, with TRBD2 identical over 9 bases. Germline trimming cut 4 bases from V and 4 bases from J; bases unmatched to any gene: 20. Per the germline V gene, CDR1 is LNHDA and CDR2 is SQIVND (reference sequence). This CDR3 contains 20 residues. CDR3 nucleotides: TGTGCCAGTAGTAACCATATAGCGGGGGCCGCCGACACCCATTACAATGAGCAGTTCTTC. Amino acid sequence: CASSNHIAGAADTHYNEQFF.

The genes are TRBV6-5 and TRBJ1-5; TRBD1 might be the D (5 bases). CDR3 size: 15 residues. The germline V gene encodes CDR1 MNHEY and CDR2 SVGAGI. V gave up 7 bases and J gave up 2 bases, with 15 bases separating them. CDR3: CASTEQGLGNQPQHF. In nucleotides, the CDR3 is TGTGCCAGCACCGAGCAGGGTTTGGGCAATCAGCCCCAGCATTTT.

A single count supports this clone. V gene TRBV19 combines with J gene TRBJ2-1; possible D gene TRBD2, 6 bases. Trimming shortened V by 6 bases and J by 0 bases, and 12 bases separated the two germline ends. This CDR3 is 15 amino acids long. CDR1 and CDR2 from the germline V gene are LNHDA and SQIVND (reference sequence). DNA for the CDR3: TGTGCCAGTAGCACTTCGGACTACTCCTACAATGAGCAGTTCTTC. This sequence encodes CASSTSDYSYNEQFF. Looking up the rest from reference TRBV19 and TRBJ2-1 gives the full variable domain: DGGITQSPKYLFRKEGQNVTLSCEQNLNHDAMYWYRQDPGQGLRLIYYSQIVNDFQKGDIAEGYSVSREKKESFPLTVTSAQKNPTAFYLCASSTSDYSYNEQFFGPGTRLTVL.

V usage is TRBV6-1 and J usage is TRBJ1-1; D is ambiguous. In germline, CDR1 is MNHNS, CDR2 SASEGT. There are 14 residues in the CDR3. V was trimmed by 3 bases and J by 1 base, leaving 9 bases between them. The CDR3 spells CASSEFGENTEAFF. CDR3 sequence (DNA): TGTGCCAGCAGTGAGTTCGGGGAGAACACTGAAGCTTTCTTT.

The V and J genes are TRBV3-1 (or the pseudogene TRBV3-2) and TRBJ1-4, with TRBD1 identical over 11 bases. Germline CDR1 and CDR2: LGHDT and YNNKEL (reference sequence). The CDR3 contains 16 residues. V was pared by 5 bases and J by 8 bases, with 10 bases of the junction left unmatched. The CDR3 coding sequence is TGTGCCAGCAGCTGGACTTGGGGGACAGGGGGGGAAAAACTGTTTTTT. Its protein is CASSWTWGTGGEKLFF.

This rearrangement joins TRBV2 to TRBJ1-2, with TRBD1 matching 9 bases. The junction had 4 bases not matched to a gene; V was cut back by 6 bases and J by 5 bases. The CDR3 contains 13 residues. In germline, CDR1 is SNHLY, CDR2 FYNNEI. The CDR3 DNA reads TGTGCCAGCAGCGGACAGGGGCGGTATGGCTACACCTTC. Translating it yields CASSGQGRYGYTF.

CDR3 bases: TGTGCCAGCAGCCAAGATGGGACAGGGAATTCACCCCTCCACTTT. Its protein product is CASSQDGTGNSPLHF. The chain is built from TRBV3-1 (or the pseudogene TRBV3-2) and TRBJ1-6; 9 bases map to TRBD1. The J segment lost 7 bases and the V segment lost 0 bases, leaving 1 base of the junction unmatched. This CDR3 has 15 amino acids. CDR1 is LGHDT and CDR2 is YNNKEL in the germline V gene (reference sequence).

The V gene is TRBV14, the J gene TRBJ2-5; 9 bases fit TRBD1. V dropped 3 bases and J dropped 5; count of bases not matched to a gene: 13. This CDR3 spans 17 amino acids. Germline V gives CDR1 SGHDN, CDR2 FVKESK. CDR3 loop: CASSHQSPGQGGETQYF. In nucleotides, the CDR3 is TGTGCCAGCAGCCACCAGAGCCCGGGACAGGGTGGGGAGACCCAGTACTTC.

This rearrangement joins TRBV9 to TRBJ1-4; D remains ambiguous. V was cut by 2 bases and J by 5 bases, with 7 bases left in between. Germline loops: CDR1 SGDLS, CDR2 YYNGEE. The CDR3 runs 13 residues. The CDR3 protein is CASSVVENEKLFF. CDR3 nucleotide sequence: TGTGCCAGCAGCGTTGTAGAGAATGAAAAACTGTTTTTT.

The rearrangement joins TRBV3-1 (or the pseudogene TRBV3-2) to TRBJ2-5; perhaps TRBD2 as D (5 bases). CDR3 length: 16 amino acids. CDR1 and CDR2 (germline): LGHDT, YNNKEL (reference sequence). V was pared by 2 bases and J by 4 bases, with 17 bases between. The CDR3 reads CASSQNARIGGETQYF. The CDR3, as DNA: TGTGCCAGCAGCCAAAATGCCCGAATTGGAGGAGAGACCCAGTACTTC.

The table lists this clone with a count of one. The chain links TRBV6-5 to TRBJ2-1, with a possible D match to TRBD2 (6 bases). V lost 6 bases, J lost 2 bases, and 11 bases lay in between. The CDR3 totals 14 residues. Germline V gene sequence: CDR1 MNHEY, CDR2 SVGAGI. The CDR3 region is CASSSGGPYNEQFF. CDR3 in DNA: TGTGCCAGCAGCAGCGGAGGGCCCTACAATGAGCAGTTCTTC.

This chain links TRBV10-3 with TRBJ2-1, with 11 bases lining up with TRBD2. In germline, CDR1 is ENHRY, CDR2 SYGVKD. J gave up 2 bases and V 6 bases, and 3 bases lay outside the gene matches. The CDR3 sequence is 15 residues long. The CDR3 coding sequence is TGTGCCATCAGGGATAGCGGGGGGGCCTACAATGAGCAGTTCTTC. Translated, it gives CAIRDSGGAYNEQFF.

This clone was seen more than once but under ten times. The chain joins TRBV7-9 to TRBJ1-1; TRBD1 might be the D (5 bases). This CDR3 has 14 amino acids. Trimming took 7 bases from V and 1 from J, leaving 13 bases between them. In germline, CDR1 is SEHNR, CDR2 FQNEAQ (reference sequence). This CDR3 is CASTEGAGNTEAFF. The CDR3 nucleotides are TGTGCCAGCACGGAAGGGGCTGGGAACACTGAAGCTTTCTTT.

V is TRBV6-6 and J is TRBJ1-1; 7 bases agree with TRBD1. This CDR3 contains 14 residues. Germline loops: CDR1 MNHNY, CDR2 SVGAGI (reference sequence). The V and J ends lost 4 bases and 5 bases, in that order; junction bases with no gene match: 7. For the CDR3, the DNA is TGTGCCAGCAGTTTCCAGGGGGTTGAGACTGAAGCTTTCTTT. This gives the protein CASSFQGVETEAFF.

The CDR3, as DNA: TGTGCCAGCAGCCCGGGACAGGCAACCGGGGAGCTGTTTTTT. Protein: CASSPGQATGELFF. The chain recombines TRBV7-2 with TRBJ2-2; 8 bases agree with TRBD1. Germline V CDR1 and CDR2: SGHTA, FQGNSA. Trimming cost V 5 bases and J 5 bases; bases outside gene matches: 4. The CDR3 has 14 residues.

The J gene is TRBJ2-1, the V gene TRBV5-5; 9 bases are shared with TRBD2. The V and J ends lost 2 bases and 5 bases, in that order; junction bases with no gene match: 8. This CDR3 is built from 16 residues. Germline values: CDR1 SGHKS, CDR2 YYEKEE (reference sequence). This chain's CDR3 is CASSFRLAVENNEQFF. For the CDR3, the DNA is TGTGCCAGCAGCTTCCGACTAGCGGTTGAGAACAATGAGCAGTTCTTC.

The gene calls are TRBV5-1 and TRBJ1-1, with 7 bases that match TRBD1. Losses at the gene ends were 4 bases for V and 1 base for J; bases not matched to a gene: 7. Germline loops: CDR1 SGHRS, CDR2 YFSETQ. The CDR3 sequence is 15 residues long. CDR3 DNA: TGCGCCAGCAGCCTGATGGGACAGAGGAACACTGAAGCTTTCTTT. Translating it yields CASSLMGQRNTEAFF.

The chain combines TRBV18 with TRBJ1-1; unclear D gene. CDR3 length: 13 amino acids. The ends were cut back, 2 bases at V and 3 bases at J, with 7 bases in the middle. The germline gives CDR1 KGHSH, CDR2 LQKENI. This CDR3 is CASSPAADTEAFF. CDR3 sequence (DNA): TGTGCCAGCTCACCAGCGGCGGACACTGAAGCTTTCTTT.

The chain couples TRBV2 to TRBJ2-2; D perhaps matches TRBD1 (5 bases). CDR3 length equals 13 residues. In germline, CDR1 is SNHLY, CDR2 FYNNEI. Trimming pared 6 bases from V and 6 bases from J, leaving 11 bases between. CDR3 in DNA: TGTGCCAGCAGGGGGCTTGATGCCGGGGAGCTGTTTTTT. Translation gives CASRGLDAGELFF.